Here is one T cell receptor beta chain with its context. This clone is a singleton in its sample. Its antigen is unknown. Base-call qualities are not available, and no considerably larger clone is one nucleotide away. This record comes from a study of blood T cell repertoires in COVID-19 (dated by TCRdb to the early 2020s). Some background on the complete study: Samples covering the acute and convalescent phases of COVID-19 were provided by collaborators in the United States, Italy and Spain. Nearly every sample came with metadata listing a de-identified subject ID, COVID-19 status, age in years and sex. The prospective study material was composed of cDNA or gDNA derived from T cells, B-cell-depleted T cells, or PBMCs. The dataset comprised deeply sampled blood TCRbeta repertoires from subjects exposed to, actively infected with, or recovered from COVID-19. Samples were obtained from the ongoing ImmuneRACE study (first 160 participants) and from approximately 1,200 subjects provided by 6 global collaborators. The repertoires were made available in a free public database intended to serve as a resource for research on the immune response to SARS-CoV-2. HLA class I and class II types, where available, came from metadata supplied by the sample provider rather than from assay-based typing. Results and caveats for the whole study, not just this receptor: The quantity of clinical and demographic metadata differed by source and by participant and was supplied without curation.

TCRbeta CDR3 regions were amplified from genomic DNA using the immunoSEQ Assay, a bias-controlled multiplex PCR. Processing in the source paper ran as follows. The number of nucleated cells in each sample was estimated from the amplification of reference gene primers within the assay. Sequence reads were collapsed and filtered to measure the absolute abundance of every unique TCRbeta CDR3 rearrangement. For each sample, productive Simpson clonality was calculated by taking the square root of Simpson's diversity index across productive rearrangements. As stored in TCRdb, this immuneACCESS dataset retains in-frame rearrangements with V and J assigned. A fraction of the clones does not appear; measured against another copy, unresolved V genes explain less than half of the discrepancy, and the remainder lacks a known reason. That table supplies the V and J calls and clone size; D and trimming were determined from the DNA. The sample profile shows 150,000 to 200,000 clones; around nine tenths of them were found once. Approximately 5.6% of the sample rests with the top ten.

Collaborating institutions collected whole blood in K2EDTA tubes following their own protocols. For TCRbeta analysis, collaborator samples were shipped as frozen whole blood, as isolated PBMCs, or as DNA extracted from either sample type. V and J are truncated by 4 bases and 5 bases respectively, leaving an intervening sequence of 21 bases. CDR1 and CDR2, looked up from the germline V gene (reference sequence), are SGHNT and YYREEE. Its CDR3 holds 16 amino acids, cysteine through phenylalanine. Left in the record is the CDR3 DNA by itself, 48 bases read in frame from the first base. Input material: peripheral blood. The clonotype originates from a man aged 40-50 years with active or convalescent COVID-19. The receptor chain draws on TRBV5-4 and TRBJ2-5, and the D gene may be TRBD2, 6 bases matching. The base sequence is TGTGCCAGCAGCCTACTCACCGGGAGTGACAGTGAGACCCAGTACTTC. Its translation reads: CASSLLTGSDSETQYF.